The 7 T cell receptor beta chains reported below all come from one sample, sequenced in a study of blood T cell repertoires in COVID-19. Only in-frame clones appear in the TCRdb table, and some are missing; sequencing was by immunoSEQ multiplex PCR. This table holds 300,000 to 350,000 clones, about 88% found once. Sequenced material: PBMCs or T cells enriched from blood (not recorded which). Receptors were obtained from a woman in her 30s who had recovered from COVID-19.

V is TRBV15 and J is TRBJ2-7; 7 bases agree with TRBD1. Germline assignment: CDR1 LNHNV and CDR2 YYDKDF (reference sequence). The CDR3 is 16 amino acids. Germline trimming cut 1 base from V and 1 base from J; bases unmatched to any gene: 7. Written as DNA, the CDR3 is TGTGCCACCAGCAGAGCCGGAAGGGGGCGATCCTACGAGCAGTACTTC. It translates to CATSRAGRGRSYEQYF.

CDR3 amino acids: CASSVNSGGTGELFF. In DNA form, the CDR3 reads TGTGCCAGCAGCGTTAATTCCGGGGGAACCGGGGAGCTGTTTTTT. The genes are TRBV4-2 and TRBJ2-2, with D maybe TRBD2 (6 bases). V was pared by 5 bases and J by 5 bases, with 15 bases between. This CDR3 is built from 15 residues. Germline lookup yields CDR1 LGHNA and CDR2 YNFKEQ.

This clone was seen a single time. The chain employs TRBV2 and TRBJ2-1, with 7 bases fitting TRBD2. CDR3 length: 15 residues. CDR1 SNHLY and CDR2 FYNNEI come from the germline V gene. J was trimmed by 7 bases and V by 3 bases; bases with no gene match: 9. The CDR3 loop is CASSDRSGVANEQFF. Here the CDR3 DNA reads TGTGCCAGCAGTGACCGGAGCGGGGTTGCGAATGAGCAGTTCTTC.

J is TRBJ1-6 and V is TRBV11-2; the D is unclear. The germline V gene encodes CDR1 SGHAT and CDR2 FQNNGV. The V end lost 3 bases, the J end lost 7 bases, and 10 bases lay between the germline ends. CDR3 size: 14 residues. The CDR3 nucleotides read TGTGCCAGCAGCTTTTCAGGAGGAAATTCACCCCTCCACTTT. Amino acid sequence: CASSFSGGNSPLHF.

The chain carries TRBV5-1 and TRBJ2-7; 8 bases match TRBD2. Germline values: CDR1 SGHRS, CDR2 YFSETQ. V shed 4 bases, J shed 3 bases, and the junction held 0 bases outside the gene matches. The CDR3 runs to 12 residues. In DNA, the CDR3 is TGCGCCAGCAGCCGGGGGGGCTACGAGCAGTACTTC. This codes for CASSRGGYEQYF.

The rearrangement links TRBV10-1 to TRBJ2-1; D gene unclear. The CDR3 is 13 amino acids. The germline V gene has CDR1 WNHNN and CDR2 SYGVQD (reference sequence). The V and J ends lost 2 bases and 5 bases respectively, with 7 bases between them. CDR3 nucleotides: TGCGCCAGCAGTGAGGAACCGGACAATGAGCAGTTCTTC. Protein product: CASSEEPDNEQFF.

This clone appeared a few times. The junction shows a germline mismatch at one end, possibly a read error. The CDR3 nucleotides read TGTGCCAGCAGCGGCGTACAGGGACAGTCCTACAATTCACCCCTCCACTTT. Translating gives CASSGVQGQSYNSPLHF. The chain recombines TRBV9 with TRBJ1-6; 7 bases fit TRBD1. Germline CDR1 is SGDLS and CDR2 is YYNGEE. The CDR3 loop spans 17 amino acids.